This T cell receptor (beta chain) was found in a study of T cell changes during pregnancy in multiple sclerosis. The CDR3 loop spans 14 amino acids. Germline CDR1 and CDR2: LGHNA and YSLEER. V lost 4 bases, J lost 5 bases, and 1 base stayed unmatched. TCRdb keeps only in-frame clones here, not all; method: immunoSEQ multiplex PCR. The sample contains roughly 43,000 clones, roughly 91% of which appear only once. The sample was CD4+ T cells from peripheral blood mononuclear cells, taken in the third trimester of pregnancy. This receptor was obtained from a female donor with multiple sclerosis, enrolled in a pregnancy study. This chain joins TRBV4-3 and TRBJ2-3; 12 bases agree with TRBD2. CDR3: CASSPGLAGDTQYF. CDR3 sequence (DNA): TGCGCCAGCAGCCCGGGACTAGCGGGAGATACGCAGTATTTT.